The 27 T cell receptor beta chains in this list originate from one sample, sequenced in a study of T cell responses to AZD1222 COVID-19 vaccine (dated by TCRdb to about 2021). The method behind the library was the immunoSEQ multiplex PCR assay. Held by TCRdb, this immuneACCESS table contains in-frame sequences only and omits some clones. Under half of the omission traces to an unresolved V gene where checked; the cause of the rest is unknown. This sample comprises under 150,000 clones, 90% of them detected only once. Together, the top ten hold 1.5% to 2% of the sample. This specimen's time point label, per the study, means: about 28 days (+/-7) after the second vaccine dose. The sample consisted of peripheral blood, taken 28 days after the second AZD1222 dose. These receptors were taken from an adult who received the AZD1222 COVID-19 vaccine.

CDR3 coding DNA: TGCGCCAGCAGCCAAGAAACGTCTTCCTACGAGCAGTACGTC. As protein: CASSQETSSYEQYV. The chain links TRBV4-1 to TRBJ2-7; D gene uncertain. In germline, CDR1 is MGHRA, CDR2 YSYEKL. V shed 0 bases and J shed 1 base, with 7 bases lying between them. This CDR3 region has 14 residues.

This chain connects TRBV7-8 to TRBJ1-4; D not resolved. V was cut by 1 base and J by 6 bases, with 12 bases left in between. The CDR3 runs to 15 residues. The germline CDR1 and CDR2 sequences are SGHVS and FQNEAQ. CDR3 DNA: TGTGCCAGCAGCTTAGTCGGTAAAGGTCATGAAAAACTGTTTTTT. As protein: CASSLVGKGHEKLFF.

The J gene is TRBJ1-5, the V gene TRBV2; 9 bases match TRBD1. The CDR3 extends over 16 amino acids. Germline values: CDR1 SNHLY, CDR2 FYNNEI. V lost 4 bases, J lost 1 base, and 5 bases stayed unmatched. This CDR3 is CASSATGGGSNQPQHF. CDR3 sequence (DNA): TGTGCCAGCAGTGCGACAGGGGGTGGGAGCAATCAGCCCCAGCATTTT.

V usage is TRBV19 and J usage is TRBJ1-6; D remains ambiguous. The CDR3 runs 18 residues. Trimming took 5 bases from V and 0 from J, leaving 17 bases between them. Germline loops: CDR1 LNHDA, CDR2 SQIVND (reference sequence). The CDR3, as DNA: TGTGCCAGTAGTCCGGGCCTTGAAAGGAGCTCCTATAATTCACCCCTCCACTTT. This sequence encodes CASSPGLERSSYNSPLHF. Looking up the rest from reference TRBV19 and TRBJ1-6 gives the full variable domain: DGGITQSPKYLFRKEGQNVTLSCEQNLNHDAMYWYRQDPGQGLRLIYYSQIVNDFQKGDIAEGYSVSREKKESFPLTVTSAQKNPTAFYLCASSPGLERSSYNSPLHFGNGTRLTVT.

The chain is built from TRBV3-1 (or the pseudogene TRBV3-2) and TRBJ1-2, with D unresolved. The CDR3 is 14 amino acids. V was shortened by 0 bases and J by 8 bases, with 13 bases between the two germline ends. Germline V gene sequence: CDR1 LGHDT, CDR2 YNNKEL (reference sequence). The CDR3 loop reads CASSQDASGFGYTF. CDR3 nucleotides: TGTGCCAGCAGCCAAGATGCGTCGGGGTTCGGCTACACCTTC.

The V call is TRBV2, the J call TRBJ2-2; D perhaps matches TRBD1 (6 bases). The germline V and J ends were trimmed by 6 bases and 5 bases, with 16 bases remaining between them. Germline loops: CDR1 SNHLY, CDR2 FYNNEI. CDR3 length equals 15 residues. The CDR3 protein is CASSDWGRGTGELFF. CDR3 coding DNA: TGTGCCAGCAGCGATTGGGGCAGGGGAACCGGGGAGCTGTTTTTT.

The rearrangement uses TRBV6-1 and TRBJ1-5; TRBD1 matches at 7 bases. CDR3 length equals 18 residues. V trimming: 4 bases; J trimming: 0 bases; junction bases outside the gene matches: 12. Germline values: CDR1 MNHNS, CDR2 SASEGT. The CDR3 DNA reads TGTGCCAGCAGTGTACCGGGACAGCTGAGTTATAGCAATCAGCCCCAGCATTTT. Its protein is CASSVPGQLSYSNQPQHF.

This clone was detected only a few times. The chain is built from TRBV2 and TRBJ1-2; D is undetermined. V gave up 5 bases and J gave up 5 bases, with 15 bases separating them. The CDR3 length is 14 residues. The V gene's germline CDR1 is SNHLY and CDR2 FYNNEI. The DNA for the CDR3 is TGTGCCAGCAGTACCCAGGTCAAAGGGTATGGCTACACCTTC. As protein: CASSTQVKGYGYTF.

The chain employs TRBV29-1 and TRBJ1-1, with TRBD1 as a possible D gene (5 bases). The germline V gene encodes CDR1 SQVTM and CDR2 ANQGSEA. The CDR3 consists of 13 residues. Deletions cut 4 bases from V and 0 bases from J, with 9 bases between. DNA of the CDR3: TGCAGCGTTGCTCGGGACCTGAACACTGAAGCTTTCTTT. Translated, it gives CSVARDLNTEAFF.

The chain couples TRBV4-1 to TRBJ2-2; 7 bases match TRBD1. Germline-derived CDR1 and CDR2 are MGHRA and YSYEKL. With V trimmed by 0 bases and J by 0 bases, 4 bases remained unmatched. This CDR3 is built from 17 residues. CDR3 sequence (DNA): TGCGCCAGCAGCCAAGACAGGGACAGCGCGAACACCGGGGAGCTGTTTTTT. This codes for CASSQDRDSANTGELFF.

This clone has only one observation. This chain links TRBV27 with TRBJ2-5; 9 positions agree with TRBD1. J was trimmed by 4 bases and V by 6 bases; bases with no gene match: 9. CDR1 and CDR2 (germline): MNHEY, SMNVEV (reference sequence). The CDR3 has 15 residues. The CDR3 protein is CASRNLQGAGETQYF. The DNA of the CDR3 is TGTGCCAGCAGGAACCTACAGGGGGCGGGAGAGACCCAGTACTTC.

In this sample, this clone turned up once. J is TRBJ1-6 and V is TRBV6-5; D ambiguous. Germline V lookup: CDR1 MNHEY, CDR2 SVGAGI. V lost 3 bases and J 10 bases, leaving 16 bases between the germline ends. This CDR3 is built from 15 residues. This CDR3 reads CASSYFASGESPLHF. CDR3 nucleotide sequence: TGTGCCAGCAGTTATTTTGCCAGCGGAGAATCACCCCTCCACTTT.

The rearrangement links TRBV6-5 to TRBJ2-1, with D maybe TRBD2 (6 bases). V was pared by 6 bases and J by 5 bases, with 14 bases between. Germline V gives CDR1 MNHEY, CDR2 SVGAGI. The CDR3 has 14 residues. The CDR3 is CASSTGLSNNEQFF. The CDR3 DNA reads TGTGCCAGCAGCACGGGACTGAGTAACAATGAGCAGTTCTTC.

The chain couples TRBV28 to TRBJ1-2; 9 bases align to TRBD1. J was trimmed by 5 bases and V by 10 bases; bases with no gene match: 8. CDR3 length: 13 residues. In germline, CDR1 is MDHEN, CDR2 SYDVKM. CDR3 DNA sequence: TGTGCCACCCAGCGGACAGGGGTTTATGGCTACACCTTC. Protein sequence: CATQRTGVYGYTF.

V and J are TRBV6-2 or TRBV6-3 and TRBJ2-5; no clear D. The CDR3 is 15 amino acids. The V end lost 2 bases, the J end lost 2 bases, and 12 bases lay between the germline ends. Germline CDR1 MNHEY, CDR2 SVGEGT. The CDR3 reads CASSYIQRLQETQYF. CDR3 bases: TGTGCCAGCAGTTACATCCAGCGTTTACAAGAGACCCAGTACTTC.

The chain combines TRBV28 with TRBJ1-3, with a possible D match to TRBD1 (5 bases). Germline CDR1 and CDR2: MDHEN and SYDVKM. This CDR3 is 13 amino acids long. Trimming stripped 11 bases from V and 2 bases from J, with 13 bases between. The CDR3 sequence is CAAAGGPGNTIYF. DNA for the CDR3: TGTGCCGCGGCCGGGGGACCTGGAAACACCATATATTTT.

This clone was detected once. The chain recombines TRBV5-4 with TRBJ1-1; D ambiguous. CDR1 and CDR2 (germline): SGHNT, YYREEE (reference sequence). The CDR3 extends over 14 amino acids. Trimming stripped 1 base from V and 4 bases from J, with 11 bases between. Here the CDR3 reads CASSLTAPITEAFF. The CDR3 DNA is TGTGCCAGCAGCTTGACGGCCCCGATCACTGAAGCTTTCTTT.

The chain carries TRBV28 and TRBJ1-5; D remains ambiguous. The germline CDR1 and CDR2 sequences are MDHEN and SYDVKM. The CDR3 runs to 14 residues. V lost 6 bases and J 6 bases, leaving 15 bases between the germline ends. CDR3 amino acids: CASSPTWGSQPQHF. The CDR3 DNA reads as TGTGCCAGCAGCCCCACGTGGGGTTCTCAGCCCCAGCATTTT.

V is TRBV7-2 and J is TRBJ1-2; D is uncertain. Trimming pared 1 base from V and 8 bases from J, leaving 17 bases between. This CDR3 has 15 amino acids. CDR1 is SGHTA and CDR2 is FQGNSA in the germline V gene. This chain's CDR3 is CASSLGADITGGYTF. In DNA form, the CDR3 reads TGTGCCAGCAGCTTAGGGGCTGACATTACGGGGGGCTACACCTTC.

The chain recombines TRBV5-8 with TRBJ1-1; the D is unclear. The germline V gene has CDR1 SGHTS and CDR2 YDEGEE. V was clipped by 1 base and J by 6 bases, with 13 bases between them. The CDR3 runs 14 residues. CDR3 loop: CASSLREATPEAFF. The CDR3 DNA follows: TGTGCCAGCAGCTTGAGGGAAGCCACCCCTGAAGCTTTCTTT.

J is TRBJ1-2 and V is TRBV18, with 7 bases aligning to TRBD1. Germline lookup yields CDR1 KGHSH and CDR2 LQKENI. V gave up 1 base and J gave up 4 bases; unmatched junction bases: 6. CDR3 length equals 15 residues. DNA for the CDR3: TGTGCCAGCTCACCACGCGAGCGGGACAGCTATGGCTACACCTTC. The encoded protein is CASSPRERDSYGYTF.

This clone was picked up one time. CDR3 protein: CASSLAGSYGYTF. The CDR3 DNA sequence: TGCGCCAGCAGCCTAGCAGGGAGCTATGGCTACACCTTC. The gene calls are TRBV4-1 and TRBJ1-2; the D gene is possibly TRBD1 (5 bases). The germline gives CDR1 MGHRA, CDR2 YSYEKL. This CDR3 contains 13 residues. The V end was cut by 4 bases, the J end by 4 bases, with 10 bases between.

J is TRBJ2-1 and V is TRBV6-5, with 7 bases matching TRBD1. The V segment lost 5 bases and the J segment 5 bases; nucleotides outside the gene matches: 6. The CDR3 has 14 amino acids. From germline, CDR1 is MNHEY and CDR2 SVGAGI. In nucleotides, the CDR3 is TGTGCCAGCAGTCCCGGGACAGTGAACAATGAGCAGTTCTTC. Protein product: CASSPGTVNNEQFF.

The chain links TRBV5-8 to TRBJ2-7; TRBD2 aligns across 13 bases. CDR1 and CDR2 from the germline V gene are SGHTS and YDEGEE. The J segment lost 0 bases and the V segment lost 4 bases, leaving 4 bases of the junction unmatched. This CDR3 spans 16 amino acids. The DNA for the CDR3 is TGTGCCAGCAGCCCCGGGACTAGCGGGATCTCCTACGAGCAGTACTTC. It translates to CASSPGTSGISYEQYF.

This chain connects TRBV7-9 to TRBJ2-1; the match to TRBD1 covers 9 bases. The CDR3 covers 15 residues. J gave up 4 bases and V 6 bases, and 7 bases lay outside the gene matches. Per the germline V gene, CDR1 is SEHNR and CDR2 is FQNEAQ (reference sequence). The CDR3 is CASSPPGQGYNEQFF. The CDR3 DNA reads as TGTGCCAGCAGTCCTCCGGGACAGGGTTACAATGAGCAGTTCTTC.

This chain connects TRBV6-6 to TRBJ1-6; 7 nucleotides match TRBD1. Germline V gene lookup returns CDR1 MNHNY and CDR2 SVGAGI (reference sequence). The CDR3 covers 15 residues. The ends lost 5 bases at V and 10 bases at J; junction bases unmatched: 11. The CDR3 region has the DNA TGTGCCAGCAGTCCCGCACAGGGGAGAGGGTCACCCCTCCACTTT. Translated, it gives CASSPAQGRGSPLHF.

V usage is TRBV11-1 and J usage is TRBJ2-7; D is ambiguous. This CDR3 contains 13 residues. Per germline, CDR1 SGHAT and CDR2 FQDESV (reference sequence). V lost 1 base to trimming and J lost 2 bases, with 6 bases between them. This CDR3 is CASSLDRTYEQYV. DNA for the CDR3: TGTGCCAGCAGCTTAGACAGAACCTACGAGCAGTACGTC.